This T cell receptor (beta chain) comes out of a study of cytomegalovirus exposure and HLA in healthy donors (dated by TCRdb to about 2017). Looking at the study overall: An earlier analysis of under 600 of the donors reported about 250 Gb of sequence data and more than 90 million unique TCR beta sequences from about 200 million T cells. Around 320 gigabases of sequencing data and tens of millions of unique TCR sequences were included in an early release covering roughly 600 HLA-typed donors. The genetic ancestry cluster associated with self-reported Caucasian donors included approximately 85% of the roughly 380 genotyped donors. The aim of the study was to test whether cataloging public T cell receptors could identify signatures of past pathogen exposure. The study used immunosequencing to profile the T cell repertoires of approximately 650 subjects and linked those repertoires to cytomegalovirus serostatus. A separate validation cohort of roughly 130 different subjects was used in addition to the approximately 610-subject first cohort. High-throughput TCR immunosequencing, statistical association of individual TCRs with disease status, and machine learning were combined to predict cytomegalovirus infection status. In a later analysis, previously published TCR beta repertoires from fewer than 750 donors were re-analyzed and high-resolution HLA genotyping was added so that TCR occurrence patterns could be studied. Rather than drawing on any new phenotypic data, the later analysis identified candidate immune exposures from TCR beta sequences and the way those sequences occurred across donors. To decide whether each TCR beta V gene segment behaved as functional or pseudogenic, an earlier analysis of approximately 590 of the donors relied on high-throughput TCR beta sequencing. Alongside the repertoire data, information on donor age, sex, ethnicity and CMV serostatus was compiled. Genome-wide SNP genotypes for about 65% of the roughly 700 donors were used in a later genetic analysis, which treated that subset as a discovery cohort. All discovery cohort repertoires had been generated using a single sequencing platform. HLA typing included class I and class II loci at four-digit resolution. Typing coverage varied by locus: roughly 629-640 donors for A, B, C, DRB1 and DQB1; approximately 520 for DQA1; about 600 for DPA1; roughly 450 for DPB1. About 5 DR-DQ haplotypes were handled as single units for association and clustering, since linkage in the cohort was strong. On average, around 200,000 unique TCR beta nucleotide sequences were sequenced per donor among 350 to 400 genotyped donors of the cohort, with roughly 18% of those sequences being non-productive. What the authors observed across the whole study: When HLA alleles, especially DR and DQ, strongly co-occurred, attributing TCR associations to individual alleles was difficult. A cluster of highly shared sequence variants was judged likely to be a technical artifact of the sequencing pipeline. A later analysis associated 16,951 TCR beta sequences with specific HLA alleles at a false discovery rate of 0.05. The presence/absence analyses assumed that sequencing depth was roughly uniform across donors, and that assumption may not be true. In a later analysis, HLA-associated TCR beta chains showed more clonal expansion and lower generation probabilities than non-associated chains that were equally common. Because counts were too low, fewer than 20 rarely observed V segments, including chromosome 9 orphons, were excluded from the earlier analysis of under 650 of the donors. A further reported finding was that TCR beta sequences accurately predicted the HLA-A and HLA-B alleles for most subjects in the first cohort. In the study, approximately 160 TCR beta chains were listed as associated with cytomegalovirus. Most TCR sequences were observed very rarely across donors, whereas some public TCRs were present in many individuals. HLA typing was unavailable for some donors at each locus, so association tests used only the typed subset. In vitro tests confirmed that a few of the cytomegalovirus-associated TCR beta chains recognize cytomegalovirus antigens. Because the 87-base-pair reads could not distinguish some IMGT-functional V segments, including TRBV6-2 and TRBV6-3, those segments were excluded. According to a later analysis, TCR association rates differed among HLA loci, with DRB1 alleles showing the most associated TCRs and HLA-C alleles showing the fewest. Correlated functional status among segregating V segments might be attributable to linkage disequilibrium, but an unknown experimental factor could not be ruled out. In both the original and validation cohorts, the classifier was reported to diagnose cytomegalovirus status with high specificity and sensitivity. The authors suggested that the approach could potentially be generalized to other disease states and immunological phenotypes. Compared with the approximately 700-donor mean, donors in an Asian-associated ancestry cluster had fewer N-insertions in productive TCRs, according to a later genetic analysis. In a later analysis, several top co-occurrence clusters were reported to appear linked to parvovirus B19, influenza, CMV and Epstein-Barr virus. Most CMV-associated TCR beta chains appeared to be HLA-restricted in a later analysis, and the HLA associations seemed to be driven largely by CMV exposure. An earlier analysis of roughly 570 of the donors showed that most TCR beta V segments appeared in productive rearrangements either about 87% or about 30% of the time, which broadly matched IMGT annotations. V-gene and J-gene trimming of TCR beta chains was associated with a missense DCLRE1C variant in a later genetic analysis, and the association was replicated in an independent cohort. The cohort was sequenced for TCR beta chains only, and without alpha or paired-chain data the features that could be detected were limited. Immune exposure information for the cohort was limited to CMV serostatus.

The method behind the library was the immunoSEQ multiplex PCR assay. The multiplex PCR relied on a mix of 60 forward primers for TCR Vbeta segments and 13 reverse primers for TCR Jbeta segments. The CDR3 region of rearranged TCR beta genes was amplified from genomic DNA by a multiplex PCR assay. The amplified TCR beta libraries were sequenced on the Illumina HiSeq System as 87-base-pair reads. In the paper's pipeline: Across the 670 or so repertoires, a later analysis counted tens of millions of unique TCR beta chains, around 11 million of which were shared by at least two donors. Raw reads were error-corrected and collapsed into unique sequences with a nearest-neighbor algorithm that merged closely related sequences to remove PCR and sequencing errors. CDR3 sequences were aligned to IMGT reference sequences to assign V, D and J gene segments. Each retained sequence needed at least a six-nucleotide match to both a V gene segment and a J gene segment. Rearrangements were classified as productive when the CDR3 lacked stop codons and remained in frame with V and J, and all other rearrangements were classified as non-productive. Following IMGT convention, CDR3 was defined as the stretch from the second conserved V-encoded cysteine to the conserved J-encoded phenylalanine. In an earlier analysis of some 550 of the donors, sequences lacking an unambiguous match to a single V gene segment were excluded. In an earlier analysis of approximately 610 of the donors, V segments were called functional above 56.7% productive rearrangements and were called segregating when the between-donor standard deviation exceeded 5%. A statistical classification framework was built for diagnosing cytomegalovirus status from the catalog of TCR beta chain sequences. A later analysis assigned V and J genes by comparing TCR nucleotide sequences with IMGT/GENE-DB human TR gene sequences. The TCRdist pipeline was used in a later analysis to assign CDR3 sequences and most-parsimonious VDJ recombination scenarios. In a later analysis, each TCR beta chain was defined by its CDR3 amino acid sequence together with its V-gene family, and reads without a unique V-gene family were excluded. In a later analysis, fewer than 600 highly shared, low-generation-probability nucleotide sequences were removed to address suspected cross-contamination and a sequencing artifact. A later analysis calculated a clonal expansion index for each public chain from normalized within-repertoire ranks of inferred template counts. In a later analysis, generation probabilities were computed with a VDJ recombination model fitted to out-of-frame rearrangements, and the resulting probabilities were checked against IGoR. Hypergeometric tests were used in a later analysis to score TCR-TCR, TCR-HLA and TCR-CMV co-occurrence, with a repertoire-size bias correction applied to the TCR pairs. False discovery rates were estimated in a later analysis by permuting HLA or CMV assignments 20 times. A later analysis grouped co-occurring TCRs with DBSCAN, adding TCRdist sequence similarity when clustering within HLA-allele-positive subsets. For co-occurrence clustering, repertoires with fewer than 30,000 or more than 120,000 public chains were excluded, along with roughly five repertoires with anomalous nucleotide sharing. Not all clones reach the TCRdb copy of this immuneACCESS table, which keeps in-frame sequences only. Checked studies attribute under half of the gap to unresolved V genes and leave the rest unexplained. Clone size and V and J calls were adopted from that table, with D and trimming inferred from the DNA. The sample table contains approximately 91,000 clones; only one count was recorded for about 89% of them. 9% to 9.5% of the sample is in the top ten clones.

This clone came up a few times. Its antigen remains unidentified. Per-base quality was not reported, and no clone a single base away is much larger than it. The CDR3 goes from the cysteine to the phenylalanine over 12 residues. Solely the CDR3 DNA is kept, with 36 bases framed from the first base. V drops 5 bases and J drops 6 bases, leaving 11 bases in between. CDR1 and CDR2 are read off the germline V gene (reference sequence) as SEHNR and FQNEAQ. The cohort consisted of some 730 healthy bone marrow donors. At the time of sampling, all cohort members were nominally healthy, though unrecorded immune exposures were likely present. The donor tested CMV seropositive, placing the donor among the roughly 300 seropositive members of the cohort. A peripheral blood sample was provided by each donor, and peripheral blood mononuclear cells were used for TCR beta sequencing. Genomic DNA extraction from the blood cell samples was performed with the Qiagen DNeasy Blood Extraction Kit.

The TCR comes from a man aged 25 to 45 in good health and CMV-seropositive. In this chain, TRBV7-9 is recombined with TRBJ2-7; a tentative D call is TRBD2 (6 bases match). Sequencing used PBMCs. The base sequence is TGTGCCAGCAGCCCCGGGGGACTCGAGCAGTACTTC. It translates as CASSPGGLEQYF.